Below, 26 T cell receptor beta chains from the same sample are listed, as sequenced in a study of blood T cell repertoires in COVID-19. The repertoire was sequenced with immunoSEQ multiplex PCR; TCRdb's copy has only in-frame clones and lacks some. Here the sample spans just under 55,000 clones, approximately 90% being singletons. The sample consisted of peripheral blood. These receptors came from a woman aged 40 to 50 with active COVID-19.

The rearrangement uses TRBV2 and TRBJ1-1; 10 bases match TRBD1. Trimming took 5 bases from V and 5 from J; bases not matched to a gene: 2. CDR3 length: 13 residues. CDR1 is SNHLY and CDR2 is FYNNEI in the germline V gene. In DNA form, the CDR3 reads TGTGCCAGCAGTCGACAGGGGGCTACTGAAGCTTTCTTT. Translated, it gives CASSRQGATEAFF.

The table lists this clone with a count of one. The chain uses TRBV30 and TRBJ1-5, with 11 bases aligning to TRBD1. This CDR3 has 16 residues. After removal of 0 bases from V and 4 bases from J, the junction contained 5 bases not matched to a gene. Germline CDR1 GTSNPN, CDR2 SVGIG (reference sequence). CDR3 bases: TGTGCCTGGAGTGTACCCGGACAGGGGGCGAATCAGCCCCAGCATTTT. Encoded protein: CAWSVPGQGANQPQHF.

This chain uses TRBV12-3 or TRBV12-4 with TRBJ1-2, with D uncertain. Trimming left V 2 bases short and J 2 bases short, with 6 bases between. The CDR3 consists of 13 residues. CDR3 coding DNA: TGTGCCAGCAGTTTAAGGAGAAACTATGGCTACACCTTC. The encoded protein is CASSLRRNYGYTF.

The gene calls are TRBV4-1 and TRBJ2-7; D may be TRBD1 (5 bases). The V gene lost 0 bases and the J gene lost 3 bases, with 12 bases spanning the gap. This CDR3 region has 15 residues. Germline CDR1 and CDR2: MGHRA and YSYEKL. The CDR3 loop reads CASSQDVRGRYEQYF. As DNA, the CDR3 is TGCGCCAGCAGCCAAGATGTAAGGGGCCGCTACGAGCAGTACTTC.

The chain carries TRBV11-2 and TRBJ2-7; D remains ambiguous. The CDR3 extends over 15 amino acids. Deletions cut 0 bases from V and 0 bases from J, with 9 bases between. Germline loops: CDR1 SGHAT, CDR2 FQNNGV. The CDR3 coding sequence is TGTGCCAGCAGCTTAGATGCTGTTAGCTCCTACGAGCAGTACTTC. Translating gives CASSLDAVSSYEQYF. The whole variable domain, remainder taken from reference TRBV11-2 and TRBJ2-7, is EAGVAQSPRYKIIEKRQSVAFWCNPISGHATLYWYQQILGQGPKLLIQFQNNGVVDDSQLPKDRFSAERLKGVDSTLKIQPAKLEDSAVYLCASSLDAVSSYEQYFGPGTRLTVT.

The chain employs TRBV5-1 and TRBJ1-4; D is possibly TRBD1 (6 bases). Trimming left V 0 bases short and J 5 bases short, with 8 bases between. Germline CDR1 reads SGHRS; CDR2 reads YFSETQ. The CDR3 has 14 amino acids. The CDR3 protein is CASSLGQGNEKLFF. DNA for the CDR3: TGCGCCAGCAGCTTGGGGCAGGGGAATGAAAAACTGTTTTTT.

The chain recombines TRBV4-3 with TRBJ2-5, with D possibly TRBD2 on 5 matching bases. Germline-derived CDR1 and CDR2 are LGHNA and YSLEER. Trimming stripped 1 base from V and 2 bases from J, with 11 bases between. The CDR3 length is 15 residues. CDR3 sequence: CASSQGGLQQETQYF. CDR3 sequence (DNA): TGCGCCAGCAGCCAAGGAGGACTGCAGCAAGAGACCCAGTACTTC.

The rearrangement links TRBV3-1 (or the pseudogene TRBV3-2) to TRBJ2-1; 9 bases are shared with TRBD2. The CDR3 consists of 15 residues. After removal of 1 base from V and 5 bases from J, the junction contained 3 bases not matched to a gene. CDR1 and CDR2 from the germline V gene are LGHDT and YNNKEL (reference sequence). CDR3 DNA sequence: TGTGCCAGCAGCCAAGGAAGCGGGGGGAACAATGAGCAGTTCTTC. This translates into CASSQGSGGNNEQFF.

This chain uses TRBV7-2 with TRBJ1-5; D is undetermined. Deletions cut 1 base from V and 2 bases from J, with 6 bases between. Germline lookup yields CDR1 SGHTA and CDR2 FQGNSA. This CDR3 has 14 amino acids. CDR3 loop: CASSLVPGNQPQHF. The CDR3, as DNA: TGTGCCAGCAGCTTAGTTCCGGGCAATCAGCCCCAGCATTTT.

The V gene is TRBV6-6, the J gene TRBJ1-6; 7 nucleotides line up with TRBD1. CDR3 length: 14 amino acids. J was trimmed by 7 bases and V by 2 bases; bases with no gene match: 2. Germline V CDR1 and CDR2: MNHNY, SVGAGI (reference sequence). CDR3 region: CASSYRGQNSPLHF. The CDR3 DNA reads TGTGCCAGCAGTTACAGGGGGCAAAATTCACCCCTCCACTTT.

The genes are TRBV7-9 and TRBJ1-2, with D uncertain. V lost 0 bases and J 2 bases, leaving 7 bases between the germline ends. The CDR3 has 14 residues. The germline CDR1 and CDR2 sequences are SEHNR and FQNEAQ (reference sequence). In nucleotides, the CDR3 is TGTGCCAGCAGCTTAGCGGTGGAGAACTATGGCTACACCTTC. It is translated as CASSLAVENYGYTF.

CDR3 residues: CASSQVASKTEAFF. Written as DNA, the CDR3 is TGCGCCAGCAGCCAGGTAGCCTCCAAGACTGAAGCTTTCTTT. The V call is TRBV4-1, the J call TRBJ1-1; unclear D gene. V shed 3 bases and J shed 5 bases, with 13 bases lying between them. This CDR3 region has 14 residues. The germline gives CDR1 MGHRA, CDR2 YSYEKL.

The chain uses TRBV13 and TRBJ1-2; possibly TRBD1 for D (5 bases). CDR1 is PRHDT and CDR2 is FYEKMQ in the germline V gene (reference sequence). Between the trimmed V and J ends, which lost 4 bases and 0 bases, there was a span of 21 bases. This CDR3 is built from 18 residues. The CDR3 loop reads CASSSSAGSGESNYGYTF. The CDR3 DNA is TGTGCCAGCAGCTCGTCCGCAGGGAGCGGGGAATCTAACTATGGCTACACCTTC.

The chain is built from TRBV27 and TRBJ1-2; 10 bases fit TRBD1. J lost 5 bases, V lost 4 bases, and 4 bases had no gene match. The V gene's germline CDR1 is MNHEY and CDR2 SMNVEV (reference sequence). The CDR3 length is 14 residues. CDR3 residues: CASSSGTGVYGYTF. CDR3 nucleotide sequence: TGTGCCAGCAGTTCGGGGACAGGGGTGTATGGCTACACCTTC.

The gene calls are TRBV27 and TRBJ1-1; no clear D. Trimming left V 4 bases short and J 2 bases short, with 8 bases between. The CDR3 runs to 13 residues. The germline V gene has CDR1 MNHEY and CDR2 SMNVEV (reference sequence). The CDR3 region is CASSWLTNTEAFF. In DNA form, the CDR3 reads TGTGCCAGCAGTTGGCTGACTAACACTGAAGCTTTCTTT.

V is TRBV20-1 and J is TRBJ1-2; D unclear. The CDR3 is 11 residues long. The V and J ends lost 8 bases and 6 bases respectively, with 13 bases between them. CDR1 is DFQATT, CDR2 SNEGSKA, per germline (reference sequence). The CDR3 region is CSPREGHGYTF. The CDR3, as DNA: TGCAGTCCAAGGGAGGGTCATGGCTACACCTTC.

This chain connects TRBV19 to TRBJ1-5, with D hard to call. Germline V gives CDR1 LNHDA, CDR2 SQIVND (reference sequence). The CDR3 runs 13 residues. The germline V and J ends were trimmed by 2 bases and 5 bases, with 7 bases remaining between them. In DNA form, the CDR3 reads TGTGCCAGTAGTATATTACGGGATCAGCCCCAGCATTTT. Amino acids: CASSILRDQPQHF.

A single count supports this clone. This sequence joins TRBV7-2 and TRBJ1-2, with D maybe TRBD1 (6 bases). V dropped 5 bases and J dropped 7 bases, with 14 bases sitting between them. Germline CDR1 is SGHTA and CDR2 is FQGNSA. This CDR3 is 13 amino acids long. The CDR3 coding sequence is TGTGCCAGCAGCCGCCAACAGGGCGGTGGCTACACCTTC. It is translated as CASSRQQGGGYTF. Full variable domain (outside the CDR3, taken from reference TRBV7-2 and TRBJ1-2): GAGVSQSPSNKVTEKGKDVELRCDPISGHTALYWYRQSLGQGLEFLIYFQGNSAPDKSGLPSDRFSAERTGGSVSTLTIQRTQQEDSAVYLCASSRQQGGGYTFGSGTRLTVV.

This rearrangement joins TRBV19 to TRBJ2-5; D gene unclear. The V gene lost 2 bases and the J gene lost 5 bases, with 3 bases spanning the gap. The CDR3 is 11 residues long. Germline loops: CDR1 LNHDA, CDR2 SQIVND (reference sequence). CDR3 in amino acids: CASSISETQYF. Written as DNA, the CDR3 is TGTGCCAGTAGTATAAGCGAGACCCAGTACTTC.

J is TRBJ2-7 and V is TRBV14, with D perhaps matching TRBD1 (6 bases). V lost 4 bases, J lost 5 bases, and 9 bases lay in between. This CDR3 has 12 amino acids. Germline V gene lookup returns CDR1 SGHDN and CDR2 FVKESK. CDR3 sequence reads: CASSLHRDEQYF. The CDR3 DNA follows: TGTGCCAGCAGCCTCCACAGGGACGAGCAGTACTTC.

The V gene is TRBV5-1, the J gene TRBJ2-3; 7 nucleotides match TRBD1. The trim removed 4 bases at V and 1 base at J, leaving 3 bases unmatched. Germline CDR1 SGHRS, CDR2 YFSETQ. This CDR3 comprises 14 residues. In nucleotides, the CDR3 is TGCGCCAGCAGCGATACAGGGGGCACAGATACGCAGTATTTT. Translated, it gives CASSDTGGTDTQYF.

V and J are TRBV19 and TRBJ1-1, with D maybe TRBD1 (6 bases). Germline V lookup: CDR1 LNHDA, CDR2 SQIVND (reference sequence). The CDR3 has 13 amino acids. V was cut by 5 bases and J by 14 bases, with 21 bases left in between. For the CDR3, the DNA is TGTGCCAGTAGTGCAACAGGGACGCCATCGGCCTTCTTT. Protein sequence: CASSATGTPSAFF.

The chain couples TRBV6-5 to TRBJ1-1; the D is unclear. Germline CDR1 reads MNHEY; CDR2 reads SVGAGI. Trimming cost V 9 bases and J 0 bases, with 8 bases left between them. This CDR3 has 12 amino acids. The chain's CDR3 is CAREELNTEAFF. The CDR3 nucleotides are TGTGCCAGGGAGGAGTTGAACACTGAAGCTTTCTTT.

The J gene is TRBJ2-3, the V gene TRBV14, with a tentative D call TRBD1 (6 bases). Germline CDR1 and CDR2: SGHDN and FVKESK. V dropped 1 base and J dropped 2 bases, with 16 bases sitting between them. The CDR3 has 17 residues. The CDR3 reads CASSQVATGRITDTQYF. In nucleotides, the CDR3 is TGTGCCAGCAGCCAAGTCGCAACAGGGCGGATCACAGATACGCAGTATTTT.

The CDR3 region has the DNA TGTGCCAGTAGTAATATGGCAAATAGCAATCAGCCCCAGCATTTT. Translated, it gives CASSNMANSNQPQHF. V usage is TRBV19 and J usage is TRBJ1-5; D not resolved. In germline, CDR1 is LNHDA, CDR2 SQIVND (reference sequence). The germline V and J ends were trimmed by 4 bases and 0 bases, with 10 bases remaining between them. The CDR3 totals 15 residues.

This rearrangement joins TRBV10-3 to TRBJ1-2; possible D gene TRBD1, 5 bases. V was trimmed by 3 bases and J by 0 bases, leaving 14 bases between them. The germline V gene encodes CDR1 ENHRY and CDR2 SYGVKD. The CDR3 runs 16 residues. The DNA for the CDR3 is TGTGCCATCAGTGAAGGTTGGGGGGACGCTAACTATGGCTACACCTTC. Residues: CAISEGWGDANYGYTF.